The T cell receptor beta chain described here comes from a study of blood T cell repertoires in COVID-19. Study context: Both acute and convalescent COVID-19 samples were obtained from the United States, Italy and Spain. PBMCs, B-cell-depleted T cells, or T cells were the source of the cDNA or gDNA that made up the material.

V gave up 5 bases and J gave up 4 bases, with 16 bases separating them. This CDR3 has 15 residues. In germline, CDR1 is LNHDA, CDR2 SQIVND (reference sequence). Authors' data handling: Nucleated cell number was recorded as an estimate derived from reference gene primer amplification. Data came from immunoSEQ multiplex PCR; TCRdb stores just in-frame clones and leaves some out. V and J calls and clone size are those listed in that table; D and trimming were worked out from the DNA. The sample lists about 110,000 clones, roughly 91% occurring once. The source is a woman between 45 and 65 years old with acute or convalescent COVID-19. The sample comprised peripheral blood. The V call is TRBV19, the J call TRBJ2-3, with a weak D call TRBD2 (6 bases). The CDR3 DNA reads as TGTGCCAGTAGTTTGTCGGGACTTAGCCCAGATACGCAGTATTTT. As protein: CASSLSGLSPDTQYF.